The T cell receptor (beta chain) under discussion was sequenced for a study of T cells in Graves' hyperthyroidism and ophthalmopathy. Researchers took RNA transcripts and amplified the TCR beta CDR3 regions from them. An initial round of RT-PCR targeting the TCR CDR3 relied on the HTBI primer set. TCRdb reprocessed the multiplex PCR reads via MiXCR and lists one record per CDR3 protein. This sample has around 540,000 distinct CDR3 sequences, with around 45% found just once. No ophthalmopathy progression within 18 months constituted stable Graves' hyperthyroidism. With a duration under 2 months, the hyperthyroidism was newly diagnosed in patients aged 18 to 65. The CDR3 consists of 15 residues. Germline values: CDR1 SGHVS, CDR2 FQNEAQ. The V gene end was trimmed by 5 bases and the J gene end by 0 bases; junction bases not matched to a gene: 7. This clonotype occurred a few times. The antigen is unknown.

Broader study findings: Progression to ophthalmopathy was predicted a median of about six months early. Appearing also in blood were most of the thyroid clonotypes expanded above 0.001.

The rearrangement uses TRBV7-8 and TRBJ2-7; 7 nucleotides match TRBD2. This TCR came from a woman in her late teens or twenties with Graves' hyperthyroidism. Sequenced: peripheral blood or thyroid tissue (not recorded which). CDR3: CASSPWGTNSYEQYF. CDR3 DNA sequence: TGTGCCAGCAGCCCTTGGGGGACTAACTCCTACGAGCAGTACTTC.